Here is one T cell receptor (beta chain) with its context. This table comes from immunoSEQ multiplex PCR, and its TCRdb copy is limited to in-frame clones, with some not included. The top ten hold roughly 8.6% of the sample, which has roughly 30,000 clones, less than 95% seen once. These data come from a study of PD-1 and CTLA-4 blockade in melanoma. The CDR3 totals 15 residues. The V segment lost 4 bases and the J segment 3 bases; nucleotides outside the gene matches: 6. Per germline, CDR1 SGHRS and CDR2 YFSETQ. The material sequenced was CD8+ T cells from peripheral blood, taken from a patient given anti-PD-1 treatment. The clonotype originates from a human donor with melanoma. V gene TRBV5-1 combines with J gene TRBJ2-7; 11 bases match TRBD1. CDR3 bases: TGCGCCAGCAGCCGGCCCGGGACAGGGGGCTACGAGCAGTACTTC. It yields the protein CASSRPGTGGYEQYF.